This T cell receptor beta chain was captured by sequencing in a study of graft-versus-host responses after intestinal transplantation (dated by TCRdb to the early 2020s). For the study in its entirety: Multivisceral, liver-intestinal, or isolated intestinal transplants were received by the recipients. Instead of going to the commercial service, samples from a few later patients were sequenced in-house on an Illumina MiSeq and processed with MiXCR. Alloreactive clones were identified by sequencing pre-transplant mixed lymphocyte reaction products and comparing them with unstimulated pre-transplant donor and recipient T cells. A peak of at least 4% donor T cells among recipient peripheral blood mononuclear cells was the definition used for donor T cell macrochimerism. Bulk TCR-beta CDR3 sequencing was used to track graft-versus-host and host-versus-graft alloreactive T cell clones in the graft, circulation and bone marrow after intestinal transplantation. Anti-thymocyte globulin induction was given to all recipients, followed by maintenance tacrolimus and steroids for approximately three years. Of the approximately 25 intestinal transplant recipients enrolled in the cohort, one of whom was a retransplant, a few patients without pretransplant specimens were excluded.

The paper's findings and limits, for the study overall: High GvH to HvG T cell clonal ratios were observed in the allografts of patients with donor T cell macrochimerism. Early after transplant, peak levels of circulating GvH clones were associated with declines in HvG clones. GvH clones turned up in recipient bone marrow, with some appearing earlier in ileal mucosa or blood, a pattern consistent with an intestinal mucosal origin. The conclusions were limited by the relatively low number and heterogeneity of the intestinal transplant patients.

The library came from the immunoSEQ multiplex PCR assay. For most patients, genomic DNA was isolated with the Qiagen DNeasy Blood and Tissue Kit and shipped frozen to Adaptive Biotechnologies for TCR sequencing. For most patients, high-throughput TCR-beta CDR3 sequencing of genomic DNA was performed by Adaptive Biotechnologies. Processing in the source paper ran as follows. Adaptive's ImmunoSEQ software supplied the TCR sequencing data for 15 to 20 patients, while MiXCR and VDJtools were used to process three other patients. To correct CD4 versus CD8 sorting errors, sequences present in both subsets at a frequency ratio below 5:1 were removed. CDR3 nucleotide sequences shared between donor and recipient were removed because their origin could not be assigned. At least 2-fold expansion over unstimulated cells and a minimum CFSE-low frequency of 0.002% (template counts) or 0.001% (read counts) were required for clones to be classified as alloreactive. Clones were considered mappable if detected in sequenced pre-transplant spleen, lymph node, or MLR CFSE-low populations of the donor or recipient. Cumulative frequency of alloreactive clones was calculated as a percentage of all sequences weighted by copy number. The source is immuneACCESS, and TCRdb retained only in-frame sequences with V and J called. Part of the clones is not carried over; for the studies checked, unresolved V genes explain less than half of this, and the remainder is unexplained. V, J and clone size are taken as reported in that table, and D and trimming were inferred from the DNA itself. A total of 85,000 to 110,000 clones appear in this sample, approximately 93% of them only once. Jointly, the top ten make up 0.95% to 1.5% of the sample.

In light of the paper, this sample's time point label describes: cells obtained before transplantation from donor or recipient. CD3+CD4+ and CD3+CD8+ populations were FACS-sorted from unstimulated pre-transplant donor and recipient cells taken from spleen or lymph nodes. Concerning this clone itself: Its antigen remains undetermined. No much larger clone exists at a distance of one base, and base qualities are not known.

The germline V gene (reference sequence) sets CDR1 to MNHEY and CDR2 to SMNVEV. Trimming accounts for 1 base at V and 2 bases at J, while the number of junction bases matched to no gene is 2. The CDR3 runs 15 residues from the cysteine to the phenylalanine. Left in the record is the CDR3 DNA by itself, 45 bases read in frame from the first base. This TCR was recovered from a human donor who received an intestinal transplant. Sequenced material: unstimulated CD8+ T cells sorted from spleen or lymph node cells, taken before intestinal transplant. The chain uses TRBV27 and TRBJ2-1, with 7 bases aligning to TRBD2. CDR3 reads: CASSLLGGAYNEQFF. The nucleotides are TGTGCCAGCAGTTTATTGGGGGGGGCCTACAATGAGCAGTTCTTC.